Presented here are 7 T cell receptor beta chains from one specimen sequenced in a study of blood T cell repertoires in COVID-19 (dated by TCRdb to between 2020 and 2021). Libraries were made using the immunoSEQ multiplex PCR assay. TCRdb took this table from immuneACCESS and kept in-frame rearrangements with V and J called. Such tables lack part of the clones; where checked against another copy, unresolved V genes explain under half of the gap, and the rest is unexplained. The sample yields around 260,000 clones; about 90% were counted once. Around 1.5% of the sample comes from the top ten. Sequenced sample: peripheral blood. The receptor source for this set is a woman aged 40 to 50 who had recovered from COVID-19.

The chain links TRBV15 to TRBJ2-7; D is possibly TRBD1 (6 bases). Trimming shortened V by 5 bases and J by 0 bases, and 11 bases separated the two germline ends. The CDR3 has 14 amino acids. Per the germline V gene, CDR1 is LNHNV and CDR2 is YYDKDF (reference sequence). CDR3: CATSSTGFSYEQYF. As DNA, the CDR3 is TGTGCCACCAGCTCAACAGGGTTCTCCTACGAGCAGTACTTC.

This clone has just a few counts. The gene calls are TRBV7-3 and TRBJ1-6, with no clear D. This CDR3 region has 15 residues. Germline assignment: CDR1 SGHTA and CDR2 FQGTGA. Between the trimmed V and J ends, which lost 5 bases and 5 bases, there was a span of 13 bases. The CDR3 protein is CASSRGAPDNSPLHF. CDR3 nucleotides: TGTGCCAGCAGCCGAGGCGCCCCTGATAATTCACCCCTCCACTTT.

V and J are TRBV27 and TRBJ2-5, with D perhaps matching TRBD2 (5 bases). CDR1 is MNHEY, CDR2 SMNVEV, per germline (reference sequence). This CDR3 has 13 amino acids. V lost 1 base, J lost 5 bases, and 8 bases lay in between. CDR3 nucleotide sequence: TGTGCCAGCAGTTTATGGGGAGACGAGACCCAGTACTTC. Translation: CASSLWGDETQYF.

This clone was seen just once. This chain links TRBV5-1 with TRBJ1-1, with 9 bases lining up with TRBD1. There are 16 residues in the CDR3. Germline assignment: CDR1 SGHRS and CDR2 YFSETQ. J gave up 6 bases and V 4 bases, and 13 bases lay outside the gene matches. CDR3 DNA: TGCGCCAGCAGCCGGGGACAGGGAGCAATTATCTCTGAAGCTTTCTTT. Its protein product is CASSRGQGAIISEAFF.

This clone occurred once. The chain has TRBV19 and TRBJ2-2, with D perhaps TRBD2 (6 bases). This CDR3 has 17 residues. Germline V gene data show CDR1 as LNHDA and CDR2 as SQIVND (reference sequence). The V and J ends lost 7 bases and 2 bases respectively, with 20 bases between them. The CDR3 is CASNLGLGGLNTGELFF. In nucleotides, the CDR3 is TGTGCCAGTAATCTTGGGCTCGGGGGTCTAAACACCGGGGAGCTGTTTTTT.

This clone was counted once. V usage is TRBV6-5 and J usage is TRBJ1-5; TRBD1 might be the D (5 bases). CDR1 and CDR2 (germline): MNHEY, SVGAGI. CDR3 size: 12 residues. The CDR3 sequence is CAGGASNQPQHF. In DNA form, the CDR3 reads TGTGCGGGAGGGGCTAGCAATCAGCCCCAGCATTTT.

The rearrangement links TRBV7-8 to TRBJ1-1; TRBD1 matches at 9 bases. The CDR3 is 17 residues long. V gave up 0 bases and J gave up 1 base; unmatched junction bases: 6. Germline loops: CDR1 SGHVS, CDR2 FQNEAQ. The CDR3 DNA reads TGTGCCAGCAGCTTAGCTGTGACAGGGGGACCGAACACTGAAGCTTTCTTT. Protein sequence: CASSLAVTGGPNTEAFF.